This T cell receptor beta chain was captured in a study of cytomegalovirus exposure and HLA in healthy donors. On this clone itself: The target antigen is unknown.

PCR used 60 Vbeta primers and 13 Jbeta primers. Some clones are missing from TCRdb's copy, which holds only in-frame ones; the method was immunoSEQ multiplex PCR. Of approximately 120,000 clones listed, less than 80% were seen once; the top ten hold around 3%. The germline V gene encodes CDR1 LGHNA and CDR2 YSLEER. CDR3 length equals 17 residues. V shed 0 bases, J shed 3 bases, and the junction held 6 bases outside the gene matches. Study findings and constraints: For most TCR sequences rarity was the rule, although some public TCRs occurred in many donors. A later analysis reportedly found that, within productive TCRs, an Asian-associated ancestry cluster had fewer N-insertions than the mean observed across the approximately 700 donors. Presence/absence analyses supposed approximately even sequencing depth among donors. Earlier analysis found most TCR beta V segments productive about 90% or about 30% of the time.

J is TRBJ2-3 and V is TRBV4-3; TRBD2 aligns across 10 bases. The source of this sequence is a woman aged 50 to 60 in good health and CMV-seronegative. The sequenced sample consisted of PBMCs. CDR3 DNA: TGCGCCAGCAGCCAAGATGGTCCGGGACTAGCGACAGATACGCAGTATTTT. This translates into CASSQDGPGLATDTQYF.